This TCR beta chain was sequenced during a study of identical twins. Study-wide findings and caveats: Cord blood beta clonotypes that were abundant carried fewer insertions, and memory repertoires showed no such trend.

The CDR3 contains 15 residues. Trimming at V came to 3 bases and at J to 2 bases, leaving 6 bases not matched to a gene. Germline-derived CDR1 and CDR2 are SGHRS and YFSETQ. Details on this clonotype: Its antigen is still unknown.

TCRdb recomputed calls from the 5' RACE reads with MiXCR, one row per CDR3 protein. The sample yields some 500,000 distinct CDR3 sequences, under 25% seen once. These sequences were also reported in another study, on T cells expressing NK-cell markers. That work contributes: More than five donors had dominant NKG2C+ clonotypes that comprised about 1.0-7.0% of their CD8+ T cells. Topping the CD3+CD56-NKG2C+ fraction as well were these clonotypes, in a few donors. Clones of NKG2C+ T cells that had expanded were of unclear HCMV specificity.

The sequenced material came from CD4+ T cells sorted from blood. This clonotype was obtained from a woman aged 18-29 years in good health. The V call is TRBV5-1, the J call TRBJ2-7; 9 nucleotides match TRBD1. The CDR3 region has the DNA TGCGCCAGCAGCTGGACTGGGGACAGGGCCTACGAGCAGTACTTC. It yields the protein CASSWTGDRAYEQYF.